Listed below are T cell receptor beta chains from one sample, sequenced in a study of cytomegalovirus exposure and HLA in healthy donors. The protocol was immunoSEQ multiplex PCR, while the TCRdb copy is restricted to in-frame clones and leaves out a portion. Here the sample spans 150,000 to 200,000 clones, around 80% being singletons. Sequencing was carried out using PBMCs. These TCRs come from a woman aged 25 to 39 in good health and CMV-seronegative. The CDR3 runs from the conserved cysteine through the conserved F or W. A D gene is named only where the DNA matches it firmly. Only part of the rows carry a size: once, few, many, or a class if the clone is expanded.

j_call d_call clone_size v_call cdr3_nt cdr3_aa
TRBJ2-7 TRBD1 . TRBV5-6 TGTGCCAGCAGCTTGTGGCAGGGGGTTCTTCAATACGAGCAGTACTTC CASSLWQGVLQYEQYF
TRBJ1-5 TRBD1 . TRBV18 TGTGCCAGCTCCCGGGACAGGAGGTCCACTAGCAATCAGCCCCAGCATTTT CASSRDRRSTSNQPQHF
TRBJ2-7 TRBD2 . TRBV13 TGTGCCAGCAGATCTTCCCGGGGGGTCCTCTACGAGCAGTACTTC CASRSSRGVLYEQYF
TRBJ2-1 . . TRBV15 TGTGCCACCAGCAGAGAAACCGCCATAGCGGTCTTC CATSRETAIAVF
TRBJ1-6 . . TRBV28 TGTGCCAGCAGTTTATTGGACAGCCCTAATTCACCCCTCCACTTT CASSLLDSPNSPLHF
TRBJ2-2 TRBD2 . TRBV10-3 TGTGCCATCAGCGATAGACTAGCGGGGGACGGGGAGCTGTTTTTT CAISDRLAGDGELFF
TRBJ2-7 . many TRBV27 TGTGCCAGCAGAGTAATGCGACAGTCATACGAGCAGTACTTC CASRVMRQSYEQYF
TRBJ1-1 . . TRBV5-4 TGTGCCAGCAGCTTGGGACAGTCGAACACTGAAGCTTTCTTT CASSLGQSNTEAFF
TRBJ1-1 . . TRBV29-1 TGCAGCGTTGTCTCGCAGATCGTGAACACTGAAGCTTTCTTT CSVVSQIVNTEAFF
TRBJ1-4 TRBD1 . TRBV5-1 TGCGCCAGCAGCCCGAGCTTCTCCGGGACAGGGTATGAAAAACTGTTTTTT CASSPSFSGTGYEKLFF
TRBJ1-2 . . TRBV15 TGTGCCACCAGCAGAGAGGGGGGGACCGGCCTAAACTATGGCTACACCTTC CATSREGGTGLNYGYTF
TRBJ1-3 TRBD1 . TRBV9 TGTGCCAGCAGCGTAGGGGACAGGGCCAACACCATATATTTT CASSVGDRANTIYF
TRBJ2-3 . . TRBV30 TGTGCCTGGAGCGCCTTTGGTAGGGGGACACACACAGATACGCAGTATTTT CAWSAFGRGTHTDTQYF
TRBJ2-3 . . TRBV5-6 TGTGCCAGCTATCAGGGGCCCTCACGCACAGATACGCAGTATTTT CASYQGPSRTDTQYF
TRBJ2-1 TRBD1 . TRBV5-1 TGCGCCAGCAGCACCGACAGGGGTCACTACAATGAGCAGTTCTTC CASSTDRGHYNEQFF
TRBJ1-2 TRBD1 . TRBV5-1 TGCGCCAGCAGCACCAGGACAGGTGGTGGCTACACCTTC CASSTRTGGGYTF